Listed here are 23 T cell receptor beta chains from one sample, sequenced in a study of OX40 agonist ivuxolimab in advanced cancers. Assay: immunoSEQ multiplex PCR; the TCRdb copy retains only in-frame clones and omits some. The sample has about 52,000 clones, roughly 84% seen once. This specimen consisted of CD4+ or CD8+ T cells sorted from blood, obtained in a trial of the OX40 agonist ivuxolimab. Source of these receptors: an adult with an advanced solid tumor such as melanoma, head and neck, liver or kidney cancer.

V usage is TRBV2 and J usage is TRBJ1-2, with D unclear. Trimming took off 8 bases at V and 4 bases at J, with 8 bases between the two ends. This CDR3 comprises 11 residues. Per the germline V gene, CDR1 is SNHLY and CDR2 is FYNNEI. The CDR3 DNA reads as TGTGCCAGCGGCAGCCGCTATGGCTACACCTTC. Residues: CASGSRYGYTF.

The chain recombines TRBV18 with TRBJ1-1; perhaps TRBD1 as D (5 bases). The CDR3 extends over 14 amino acids. V was trimmed by 2 bases and J by 1 base, leaving 8 bases between them. The germline V gene has CDR1 KGHSH and CDR2 LQKENI. In DNA form, the CDR3 reads TGTGCCAGCTCACCATCAACAGGGAACACTGAAGCTTTCTTT. Amino acids: CASSPSTGNTEAFF.

The chain couples TRBV2 to TRBJ1-3; 7 bases line up with TRBD1. The CDR3 extends over 15 amino acids. Germline V gives CDR1 SNHLY, CDR2 FYNNEI. V dropped 6 bases and J dropped 1; count of bases not matched to a gene: 6. The CDR3 loop is CASRITQGSGNTIYF. DNA of the CDR3: TGTGCCAGCAGGATTACACAGGGGTCTGGAAACACCATATATTTT.

The chain joins TRBV29-1 to TRBJ1-3, with D perhaps TRBD1 (5 bases). The V gene's germline CDR1 is SQVTM and CDR2 ANQGSEA. The CDR3 length is 13 residues. CDR3 sequence: CSALGANGNTIYF. In DNA form, the CDR3 reads TGCAGTGCTCTAGGGGCGAATGGAAACACCATATATTTT.

The V gene is TRBV30, the J gene TRBJ1-1; the D gene is possibly TRBD1 (5 bases). This CDR3 region has 13 residues. The V gene's germline CDR1 is GTSNPN and CDR2 SVGIG (reference sequence). V was cut by 2 bases and J by 2 bases, with 9 bases left in between. The CDR3 here is CAWSLDSNTEAFF. The CDR3 nucleotides are TGTGCCTGGAGTCTAGACAGCAACACTGAAGCTTTCTTT.

This chain joins TRBV9 and TRBJ1-1; D might be TRBD1 (5 bases). The germline CDR1 and CDR2 sequences are SGDLS and YYNGEE. Deletions cut 4 bases from V and 7 bases from J, with 11 bases between. The CDR3 is made up of 12 amino acids. The CDR3, as DNA: TGTGCCAGCAGCCCCACAGGCCTTGAAGCTTTCTTT. This codes for CASSPTGLEAFF.

The chain is built from TRBV4-1 and TRBJ2-3; TRBD2 aligns across 7 bases. CDR3 length: 16 residues. V shed 3 bases and J 4 bases; nucleotides not matched to a gene: 10. Germline V gene lookup returns CDR1 MGHRA and CDR2 YSYEKL. CDR3 coding DNA: TGCGCCAGCAGCCAGGAAGCGGGAATTGGAGCAGATACGCAGTATTTT. Translation: CASSQEAGIGADTQYF.

The chain employs TRBV7-9 and TRBJ2-2; D remains ambiguous. V was clipped by 2 bases and J by 8 bases, with 6 bases between them. The CDR3 spans 12 residues. CDR1 is SEHNR and CDR2 is FQNEAQ in the germline V gene (reference sequence). As DNA, the CDR3 is TGTGCCAGCAGCTTATCCGGTGGGGAGCTGTTTTTT. This encodes CASSLSGGELFF.

There are a few counts of this clone. The chain carries TRBV5-1 and TRBJ1-6; tentatively, D is TRBD1 (5 bases). Trimming stripped 0 bases from V and 8 bases from J, with 12 bases between. Germline lookup yields CDR1 SGHRS and CDR2 YFSETQ. The CDR3 covers 15 residues. The CDR3 DNA reads as TGCGCCAGCAGCTTGGTGGGGGGTGAAGATTCACCCCTCCACTTT. Translation gives CASSLVGGEDSPLHF.

The chain recombines TRBV5-5 with TRBJ2-1; TRBD2 matches at 7 bases. This CDR3 has 17 amino acids. After removal of 4 bases from V and 4 bases from J, the junction contained 14 bases not matched to a gene. Germline CDR1 and CDR2: SGHKS and YYEKEE (reference sequence). The CDR3 region is CASSRTGMSSGYNEQFF. DNA of the CDR3: TGTGCCAGCAGCCGAACGGGGATGTCTAGCGGTTACAATGAGCAGTTCTTC.

This chain joins TRBV7-2 and TRBJ1-3; D might be TRBD1 (5 bases). Germline assignment: CDR1 SGHTA and CDR2 FQGNSA. Trimming pared 2 bases from V and 2 bases from J, leaving 7 bases between. The CDR3 spans 14 residues. The CDR3 here is CASSLRGAGNTIYF. CDR3 nucleotides: TGTGCCAGCAGCTTAAGGGGCGCTGGAAACACCATATATTTT. Full variable domain (remainder filled in from reference TRBV7-2 and TRBJ1-3): GAGVSQSPSNKVTEKGKDVELRCDPISGHTALYWYRQSLGQGLEFLIYFQGNSAPDKSGLPSDRFSAERTGGSVSTLTIQRTQQEDSAVYLCASSLRGAGNTIYFGEGSWLTVV.

The chain joins TRBV6-5 to TRBJ2-7; 9 bases agree with TRBD1. This CDR3 has 14 residues. The V segment lost 6 bases and the J segment 1 base; nucleotides outside the gene matches: 4. Germline CDR1 reads MNHEY; CDR2 reads SVGAGI. The CDR3 region has the DNA TGTGCCAGCAGACAGGGGGCATTGTCCTACGAGCAGTACGTC. Protein sequence: CASRQGALSYEQYV.

This chain connects TRBV27 to TRBJ2-7, with 9 bases lining up with TRBD1. This CDR3 region has 14 residues. The V segment lost 6 bases and the J segment 6 bases; nucleotides outside the gene matches: 9. Germline CDR1 reads MNHEY; CDR2 reads SMNVEV (reference sequence). The CDR3 is CASREGQGLPEQYF. The CDR3 DNA reads TGTGCCAGCAGAGAGGGACAGGGCTTGCCCGAGCAGTACTTC.

The genes are TRBV7-9 and TRBJ2-3; TRBD2 is a possible D gene (5 bases). The length of the CDR3 is 14 residues. With 5 bases removed from V and 2 bases from J, the gap between germline ends came to 11 bases. Germline values: CDR1 SEHNR, CDR2 FQNEAQ (reference sequence). The CDR3 is CASSPSTATDTQYF. CDR3 sequence (DNA): TGTGCCAGCAGCCCTAGCACGGCCACAGATACGCAGTATTTT.

This clone was found once. The J gene is TRBJ1-2, the V gene TRBV9; no clear D gene. V lost 0 bases and J 3 bases, leaving 15 bases between the germline ends. CDR1 and CDR2 (germline): SGDLS, YYNGEE. The length of the CDR3 is 16 residues. CDR3 residues: CASSVGIGGSDYGYTF. CDR3 DNA sequence: TGTGCCAGCAGCGTAGGTATCGGAGGATCTGACTATGGCTACACCTTC.

This clone has at least ten counts. V and J are TRBV5-1 and TRBJ1-5; D perhaps matches TRBD1 (5 bases). With 0 bases removed from V and 2 bases from J, the gap between germline ends came to 9 bases. Per germline, CDR1 SGHRS and CDR2 YFSETQ. This CDR3 is 15 amino acids long. CDR3 sequence reads: CASSLGGFGNQPQHF. The DNA of the CDR3 is TGCGCCAGCAGCTTGGGGGGGTTCGGCAATCAGCCCCAGCATTTT.

A few counts support this clone. The J gene is TRBJ2-5, the V gene TRBV2, with TRBD1 matching over 7 bases. Trimming took 4 bases from V and 3 from J; bases not matched to a gene: 11. The CDR3 has 16 amino acids. CDR1 is SNHLY and CDR2 is FYNNEI in the germline V gene. The chain's CDR3 is CASSAREGTVKETQYF. The DNA for the CDR3 is TGTGCCAGCAGTGCCCGAGAGGGGACAGTGAAAGAGACCCAGTACTTC.

The genes are TRBV4-1 and TRBJ1-1, with D uncertain. Trimming removed 4 bases at V and 8 bases at J, with 8 bases between. The CDR3 runs 11 residues. Per the germline V gene, CDR1 is MGHRA and CDR2 is YSYEKL. The CDR3 DNA reads TGCGCCAGCAGCCGTGGCCCCGAAGCTTTCTTT. It encodes CASSRGPEAFF.

This chain links TRBV7-6 with TRBJ2-2; 8 bases are a match to TRBD1. This CDR3 has 15 residues. In germline, CDR1 is SGHVS, CDR2 FNYEAQ. V shed 5 bases, J shed 5 bases, and the junction held 7 bases outside the gene matches. The CDR3 region is CASSPDRAFTGELFF. In DNA, the CDR3 is TGTGCCAGCAGCCCGGACAGGGCCTTTACCGGGGAGCTGTTTTTT.

The chain has TRBV2 and TRBJ2-5; 10 nucleotides align to TRBD2. This CDR3 is built from 13 residues. The J segment lost 9 bases and the V segment lost 4 bases, leaving 5 bases of the junction unmatched. CDR1 and CDR2 (germline): SNHLY, FYNNEI. CDR3: CASSGLAGGAQYF. CDR3 DNA: TGTGCCAGCAGTGGACTAGCGGGCGGGGCCCAGTACTTC.

V is TRBV5-1 and J is TRBJ1-1, with TRBD1 as a possible D gene (5 bases). The V gene lost 4 bases and the J gene lost 5 bases, with 12 bases spanning the gap. Germline loops: CDR1 SGHRS, CDR2 YFSETQ. The CDR3 runs to 13 residues. CDR3 sequence (DNA): TGCGCCAGCAGCCCCCCCCGGGGGACTGAAGCTTTCTTT. This gives the protein CASSPPRGTEAFF.

This rearrangement joins TRBV7-9 to TRBJ1-6; 7 bases map to TRBD1. CDR3 size: 15 residues. The trim removed 5 bases at V and 10 bases at J, leaving 11 bases unmatched. The germline V gene encodes CDR1 SEHNR and CDR2 FQNEAQ (reference sequence). Written as DNA, the CDR3 is TGTGCCAGCAGCCAGACAGGGTCCTTGGGCTCACCCCTCCACTTT. Its translation is CASSQTGSLGSPLHF.

The V call is TRBV6-5, the J call TRBJ2-7, with TRBD2 matching 7 bases. Germline loops: CDR1 MNHEY, CDR2 SVGAGI. The CDR3 has 15 amino acids. V lost 6 bases to trimming and J lost 0 bases; unmatched junction nucleotides: 8. The DNA for the CDR3 is TGTGCCAGCAGACCAGCGGGGTTTAGCTCCTACGAGCAGTACGTC. It is translated as CASRPAGFSSYEQYV.